What follows describes a single TCR beta chain. Its antigen is still unknown. No clone much larger than this one lies a single base away; base qualities are absent. These data belong to a study of cytomegalovirus exposure and HLA in healthy donors (dated by TCRdb to the late 2010s). For context, the study as a whole: An earlier analysis of 587 of the donors reported more than 250 Gb of sequence data and 117 million unique TCR beta sequences from roughly 180 million T cells. Several DR-DQ haplotypes were handled as single units for association and clustering, since linkage in the cohort was strong. Of the roughly 390 genotyped donors, over 80% were placed in the genetic ancestry cluster associated with self-reported Caucasian donors. The study combined high-throughput TCR immunosequencing, statistical association of individual TCRs with disease status, and machine learning to predict cytomegalovirus infection status. The number of typed donors differed by locus: 629-630 for A, B, C, DRB1 and DQB1; some 500 for DQA1; fewer than 610 for DPA1; and 450 to 480 for DPB1. Rather than using new phenotypic data, the later analysis identified candidate immune exposures from TCR beta sequences and from how often those sequences occurred across donors. The study aimed to test whether cataloging public T cell receptors could reveal signatures of past pathogen exposure. All discovery cohort repertoires had been generated on a single sequencing platform. A separate validation cohort of some 130 different subjects was used in addition to the roughly 620-subject first cohort. About 300 gigabases of sequencing data and about 92 million unique TCR sequences made up an early release that covered approximately 620 HLA-typed donors. An earlier analysis of 587 of the donors applied high-throughput TCR beta sequencing to assess whether each TCR beta V gene segment acted as functional or pseudogenic. Genome-wide SNP genotypes for about three fifths of the 666 donors were used in a later genetic analysis, which treated that subset as a discovery cohort. A later analysis re-examined previously published TCR beta repertoires from more than 650 donors and added high-resolution HLA genotyping to investigate patterns of TCR occurrence. The study profiled the T cell repertoires of 550 to 700 subjects by immunosequencing and related them to cytomegalovirus serostatus. On average, 235,054 unique TCR beta nucleotide sequences were sequenced per donor among 350 to 400 genotyped donors of the cohort, with roughly 18% of those sequences being non-productive. HLA typing covered class I and class II loci at four-digit resolution. Alongside the repertoire data, information on donor age, sex, ethnicity and CMV serostatus was compiled. What the authors observed across the whole study: In a later analysis, HLA-associated TCR beta chains were found to be more clonally expanded and to have lower generation probabilities than equally common non-associated chains. A later analysis associated roughly 17,000 TCR beta sequences with specific HLA alleles at a false discovery rate of 0.05. In a later analysis, most CMV-associated TCR beta chains were found to appear HLA-restricted, with HLA associations seemingly driven largely by CMV exposure. The sequencing pipeline was judged likely to have produced a cluster of highly shared sequence variants as a technical artifact. Several of the top co-occurrence clusters appeared to be linked to parvovirus B19, influenza, CMV and Epstein-Barr virus, according to a later analysis. The only immune exposure information available for the cohort was CMV serostatus. Roughly uniform sequencing depth across donors was assumed in presence/absence analyses, although this assumption may not hold. In this cohort, only TCR beta chains were sequenced, and detectable features were limited by the absence of alpha or paired-chain data. While some public TCRs were present in many individuals, most TCR sequences turned up only very rarely across donors. A further reported finding was that TCR beta sequences accurately predicted the HLA-A and HLA-B alleles for most subjects in the first cohort. Because counts were too low, 15 to 20 rarely observed V segments, including chromosome 9 orphons, were excluded from the earlier analysis of about 500 of the donors. The 87-base-pair reads could not distinguish some IMGT-functional V segments, including TRBV6-2 and TRBV6-3, so those segments were excluded. In a later analysis, the rate of TCR association differed among HLA loci, with DRB1 alleles having the most associated TCRs and HLA-C alleles having the fewest. In vitro tests confirmed that a few of the cytomegalovirus-associated TCR beta chains recognize cytomegalovirus antigens. The authors suggested that the approach could potentially be extended to other disease states and immunological phenotypes. Correlated functional status among segregating V segments might be attributable to linkage disequilibrium, but an unknown experimental factor could not be ruled out. Broadly in line with IMGT annotations, most TCR beta V segments showed up in productive rearrangements about 87% or about 30% of the time in an earlier analysis of approximately 600 of the donors. When HLA alleles, especially DR and DQ, strongly co-occurred, TCR associations were difficult to assign to individual alleles. The classifier was reported to diagnose cytomegalovirus status with high specificity and sensitivity in both the original and validation cohorts. A later genetic analysis reported fewer N-insertions in productive TCRs among donors in an Asian-associated ancestry cluster than the approximately 670-donor mean. Because HLA typing was unavailable for some donors at each locus, only the typed subset was used in association tests. In a later genetic analysis, a missense DCLRE1C variant was associated with V-gene and J-gene trimming of TCR beta chains, and the association was replicated in an independent cohort. The study listed 164 TCR beta chains as associated with cytomegalovirus.

CDR1 MNHEY and CDR2 SVGAGI were looked up in the germline V gene. Relative to germline, V is missing 5 bases and J is missing 8 bases, with 8 bases of the junction outside any gene match. The CDR3 runs 14 residues from the cysteine to the phenylalanine. The only DNA kept is the CDR3, 42 bases in frame from the first base. The cohort consisted of more than 650 healthy bone marrow donors. At the time of sampling, all cohort members were nominally healthy, though unrecorded immune exposures were likely present. The donor was CMV seronegative and belonged to the group of 380 or so seronegative cohort members. A peripheral blood sample was provided by each donor, and peripheral blood mononuclear cells were used for TCR beta sequencing. Genomic DNA extraction from the blood cell samples was performed with the Qiagen DNeasy Blood Extraction Kit. The library relied on the immunoSEQ multiplex PCR assay. A mixture of 60 forward primers for TCR Vbeta segments and 13 reverse primers for TCR Jbeta segments was used in the multiplex PCR. Amplification of the CDR3 region of rearranged TCR beta genes was performed with a multiplex PCR assay on genomic DNA. On the Illumina HiSeq System, the amplified TCR beta libraries were sequenced as 87-base-pair reads. Concerning the study's data processing: A later analysis counted 75 million to 100 million unique TCR beta chains across the 690 or so repertoires, and approximately 11 million of these chains were shared by at least two donors. To remove PCR and sequencing errors, raw reads were error-corrected and collapsed into unique sequences using a nearest-neighbor algorithm that merged closely related sequences. Alignment of CDR3 sequences to IMGT reference sequences was used to assign V, D and J gene segments. For a sequence to be retained, a match of at least six nucleotides to both a V gene segment and a J gene segment was required. A rearrangement was called productive if the CDR3 had no stop codons and remained in frame with V and J, and every other rearrangement was called non-productive. Following IMGT convention, CDR3 was defined as the stretch from the second conserved V-encoded cysteine to the conserved J-encoded phenylalanine. The earlier analysis of 587 of the donors excluded sequences that lacked an unambiguous match to a single V gene segment. An earlier analysis of approximately 590 of the donors classified V segments as functional when productive rearrangements were above 56.7% and as segregating when the standard deviation between donors was above 5%. To diagnose cytomegalovirus status from the catalog of TCR beta chain sequences, a statistical classification framework was built. V and J gene assignment, in a later analysis, came from comparing TCR nucleotide sequences with IMGT/GENE-DB human TR gene sequences. A later analysis assigned CDR3 sequences and most-parsimonious VDJ recombination scenarios with the TCRdist pipeline. In a later analysis, each TCR beta chain was defined by its CDR3 amino acid sequence together with its V-gene family, and reads without a unique V-gene family were excluded. In a later analysis, 450 to 600 highly shared, low-generation-probability nucleotide sequences were removed to address suspected cross-contamination and a sequencing artifact. For each public chain, a later analysis derived a clonal expansion index from normalized ranks of inferred template counts within each repertoire. A later analysis computed generation probabilities with a VDJ recombination model fitted to out-of-frame rearrangements, and checked the results against IGoR. A later analysis scored TCR-TCR, TCR-HLA and TCR-CMV co-occurrence with hypergeometric tests, applying a repertoire-size bias correction to TCR pairs. To estimate false discovery rates, a later analysis permuted the HLA or CMV assignments 20 times. A later analysis grouped co-occurring TCRs with DBSCAN, adding TCRdist sequence similarity when clustering within HLA-allele-positive subsets. Repertoires with fewer than 30,000 or more than 120,000 public chains, plus five repertoires with anomalous nucleotide sharing, were excluded from co-occurrence clustering. The clones in this table, taken by TCRdb from immuneACCESS, are in-frame only. Not every clone is retained; where verified, under half of the shortfall comes from an unresolved V gene, and the cause of the rest is unknown. V and J calls and clone size come straight from that table; D and trimming were deduced from the DNA. The sample table lists approximately 130,000 clones, 81% of them with a count of one. The top ten clonotypes cover under 2% of the sample.

The sample was PBMCs. This chain joins TRBV6-5 to TRBJ1-4; the junction holds 7 bases that match TRBD1. The TCR sequence derives from a man between 18 and 29 years old in good health and CMV-seronegative. The DNA reads TGTGCCAGCAGTCGCGACAGGGTGGGGGAAAAACTGTTTTTT. Its translation reads: CASSRDRVGEKLFF.